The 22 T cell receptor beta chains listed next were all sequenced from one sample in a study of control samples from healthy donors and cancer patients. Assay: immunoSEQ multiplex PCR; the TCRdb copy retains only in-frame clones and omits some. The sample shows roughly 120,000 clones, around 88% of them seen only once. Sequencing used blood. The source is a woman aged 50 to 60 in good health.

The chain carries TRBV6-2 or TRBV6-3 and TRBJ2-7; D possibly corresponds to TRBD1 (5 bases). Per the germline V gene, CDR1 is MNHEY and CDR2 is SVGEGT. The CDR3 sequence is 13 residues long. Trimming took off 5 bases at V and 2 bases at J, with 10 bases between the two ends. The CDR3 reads CASSIDSPYEQYF. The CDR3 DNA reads TGTGCCAGCAGTATCGACAGCCCCTACGAGCAGTACTTC.

CDR3 nucleotide sequence: TGCGCCAGCAGCTTCGGACAGGGAGAAAACATTCAGTACTTC. It yields the protein CASSFGQGENIQYF. The gene calls are TRBV5-1 and TRBJ2-4; 8 bases match TRBD1. CDR3 length: 14 amino acids. Germline V gene lookup returns CDR1 SGHRS and CDR2 YFSETQ. Unmatched junction bases numbered 3, after V lost 2 bases and J lost 5 bases.

In nucleotides, the CDR3 is TGCAGCGTTGAATTGACAGGGGGGTGGCAAGAGACCCAGTACTTC. Its protein is CSVELTGGWQETQYF. The V and J genes are TRBV29-1 and TRBJ2-5, with TRBD1 matching over 9 bases. The CDR3 covers 15 residues. Per germline, CDR1 SQVTM and CDR2 ANQGSEA. The ends lost 2 bases at V and 2 bases at J; junction bases unmatched: 6.

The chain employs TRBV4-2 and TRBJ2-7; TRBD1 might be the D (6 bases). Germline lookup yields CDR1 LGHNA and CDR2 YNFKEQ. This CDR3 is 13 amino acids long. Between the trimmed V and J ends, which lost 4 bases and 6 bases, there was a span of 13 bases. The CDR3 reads CASSRPGQPEQYF. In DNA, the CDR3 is TGTGCCAGCAGCCGTCCTGGACAGCCCGAGCAGTACTTC.

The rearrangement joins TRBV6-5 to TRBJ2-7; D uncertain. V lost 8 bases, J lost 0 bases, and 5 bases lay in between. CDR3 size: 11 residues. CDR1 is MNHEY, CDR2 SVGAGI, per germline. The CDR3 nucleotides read TGTGCCAGCCTGAACTCCTACGAGCAGTACGTC. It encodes CASLNSYEQYV.

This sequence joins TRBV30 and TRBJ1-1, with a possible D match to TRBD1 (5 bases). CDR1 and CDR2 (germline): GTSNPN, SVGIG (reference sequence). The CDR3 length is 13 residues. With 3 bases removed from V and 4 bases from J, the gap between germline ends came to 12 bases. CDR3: CAWRQDGGTEAFF. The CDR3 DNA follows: TGTGCCTGGAGACAGGATGGTGGCACTGAAGCTTTCTTT.

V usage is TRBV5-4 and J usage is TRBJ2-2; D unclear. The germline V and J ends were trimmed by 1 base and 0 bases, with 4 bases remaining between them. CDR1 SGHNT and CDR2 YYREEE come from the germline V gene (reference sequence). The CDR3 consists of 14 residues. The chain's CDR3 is CASSLIANTGELFF. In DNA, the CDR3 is TGTGCCAGCAGCTTGATAGCGAACACCGGGGAGCTGTTTTTT.

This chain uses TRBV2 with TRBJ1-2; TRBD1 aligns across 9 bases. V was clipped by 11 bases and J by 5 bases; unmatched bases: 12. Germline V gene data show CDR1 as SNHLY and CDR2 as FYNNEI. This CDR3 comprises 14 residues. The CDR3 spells CAVGQGSSGYGYTF. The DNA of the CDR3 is TGTGCCGTAGGACAGGGGAGCTCTGGGTATGGCTACACCTTC.

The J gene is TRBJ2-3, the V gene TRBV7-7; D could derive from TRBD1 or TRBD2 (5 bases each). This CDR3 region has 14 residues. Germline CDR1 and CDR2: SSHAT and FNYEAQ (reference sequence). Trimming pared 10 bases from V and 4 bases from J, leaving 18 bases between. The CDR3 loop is CATPWGIGADTQYF. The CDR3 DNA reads TGTGCCACTCCCTGGGGGATCGGCGCAGATACGCAGTATTTT.

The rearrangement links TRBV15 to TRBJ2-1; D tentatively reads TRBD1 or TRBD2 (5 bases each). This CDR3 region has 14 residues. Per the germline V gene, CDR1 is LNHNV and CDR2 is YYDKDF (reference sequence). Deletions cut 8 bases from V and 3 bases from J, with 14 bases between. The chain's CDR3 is CATARGADYNEQFF. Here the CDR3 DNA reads TGTGCCACCGCGAGGGGAGCGGACTACAATGAGCAGTTCTTC.

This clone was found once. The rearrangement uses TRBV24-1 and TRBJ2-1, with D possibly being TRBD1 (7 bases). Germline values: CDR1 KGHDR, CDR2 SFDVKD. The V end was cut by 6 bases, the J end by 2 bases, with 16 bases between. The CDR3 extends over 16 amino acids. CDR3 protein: CATSRGQGGTYNEQFF. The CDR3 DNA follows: TGTGCCACCAGTCGTGGGCAGGGGGGAACCTACAATGAGCAGTTCTTC.

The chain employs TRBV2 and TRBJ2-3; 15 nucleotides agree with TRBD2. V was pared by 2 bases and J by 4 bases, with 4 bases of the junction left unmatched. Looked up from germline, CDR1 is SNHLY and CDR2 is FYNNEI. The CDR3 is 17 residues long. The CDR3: CASSEMGLAGGADTQYF. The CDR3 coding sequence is TGTGCCAGCAGTGAAATGGGACTAGCGGGGGGTGCAGATACGCAGTATTTT.

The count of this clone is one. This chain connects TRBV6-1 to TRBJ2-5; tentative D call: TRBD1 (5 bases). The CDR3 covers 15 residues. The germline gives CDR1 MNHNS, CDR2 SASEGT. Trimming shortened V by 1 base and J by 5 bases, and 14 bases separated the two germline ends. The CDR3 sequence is CASSEGQGSGETQYF. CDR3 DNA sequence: TGTGCCAGCAGTGAAGGGCAGGGATCCGGGGAGACCCAGTACTTC.

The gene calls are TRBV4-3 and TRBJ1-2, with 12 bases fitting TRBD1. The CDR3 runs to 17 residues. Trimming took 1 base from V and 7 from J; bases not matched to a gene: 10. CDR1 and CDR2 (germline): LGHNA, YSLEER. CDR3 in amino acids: CASSQAIGTGGTLGYTF. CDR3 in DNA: TGCGCCAGCAGCCAAGCCATTGGGACAGGGGGCACTCTTGGCTACACCTTC.

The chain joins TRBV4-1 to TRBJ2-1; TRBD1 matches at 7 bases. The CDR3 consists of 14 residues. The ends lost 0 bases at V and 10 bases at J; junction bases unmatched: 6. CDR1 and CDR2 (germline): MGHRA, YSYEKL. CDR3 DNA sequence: TGCGCCAGCAGCCAAGATCAAGGCAGGGGGGAGCAGTTCTTC. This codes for CASSQDQGRGEQFF.

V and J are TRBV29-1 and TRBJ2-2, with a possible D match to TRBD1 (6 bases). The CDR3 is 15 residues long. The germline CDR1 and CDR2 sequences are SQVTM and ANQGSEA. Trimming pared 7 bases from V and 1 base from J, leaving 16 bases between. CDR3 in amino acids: CSARQGQKNTGELFF. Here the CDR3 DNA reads TGCAGCGCCCGCCAGGGGCAAAAGAACACCGGGGAGCTGTTTTTT.

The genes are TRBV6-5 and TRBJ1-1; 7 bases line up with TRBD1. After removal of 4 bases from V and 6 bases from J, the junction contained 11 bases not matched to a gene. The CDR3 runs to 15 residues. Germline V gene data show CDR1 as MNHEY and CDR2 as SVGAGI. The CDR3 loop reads CASSSAGAGGSEAFF. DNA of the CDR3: TGTGCCAGCAGTTCTGCGGGGGCAGGGGGGTCTGAAGCTTTCTTT.

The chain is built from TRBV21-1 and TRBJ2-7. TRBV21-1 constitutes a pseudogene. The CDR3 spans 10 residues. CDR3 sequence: CASSKVEQYV. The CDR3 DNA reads TGTGCCAGCAGCAAAGTCGAGCAGTACGTC.

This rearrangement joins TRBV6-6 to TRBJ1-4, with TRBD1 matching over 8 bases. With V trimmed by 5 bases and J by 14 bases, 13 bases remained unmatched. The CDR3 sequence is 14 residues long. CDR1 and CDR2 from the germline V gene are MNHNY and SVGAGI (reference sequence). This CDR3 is CASSVPGQGKLLFF. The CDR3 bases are TGTGCCAGCAGTGTACCAGGACAGGGAAAGCTTCTGTTTTTT.

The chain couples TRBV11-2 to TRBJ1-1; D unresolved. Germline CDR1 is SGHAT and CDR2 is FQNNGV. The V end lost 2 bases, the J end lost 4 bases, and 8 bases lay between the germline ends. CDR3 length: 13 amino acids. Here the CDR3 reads CASSLLRATEAFF. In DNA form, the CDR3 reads TGTGCCAGCAGCTTATTGAGGGCCACTGAAGCTTTCTTT. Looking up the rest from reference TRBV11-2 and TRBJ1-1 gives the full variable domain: EAGVAQSPRYKIIEKRQSVAFWCNPISGHATLYWYQQILGQGPKLLIQFQNNGVVDDSQLPKDRFSAERLKGVDSTLKIQPAKLEDSAVYLCASSLLRATEAFFGQGTRLTVV.

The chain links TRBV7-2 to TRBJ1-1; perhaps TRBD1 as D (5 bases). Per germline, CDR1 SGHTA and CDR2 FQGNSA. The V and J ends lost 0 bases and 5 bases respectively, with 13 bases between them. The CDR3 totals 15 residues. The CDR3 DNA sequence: TGTGCCAGCAGCTTAGCGCTCCCAGGGAGGACTGAAGCTTTCTTT. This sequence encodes CASSLALPGRTEAFF.

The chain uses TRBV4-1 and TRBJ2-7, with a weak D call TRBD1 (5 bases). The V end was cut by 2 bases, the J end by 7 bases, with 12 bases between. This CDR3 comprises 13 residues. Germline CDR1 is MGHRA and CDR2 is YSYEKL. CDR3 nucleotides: TGCGCCAGCAGCCAACAGGGATTGAGTGAGCAGTACTTC. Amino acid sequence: CASSQQGLSEQYF.